A single sample is the source of the 24 T cell receptor beta chains below, sequenced in a study of response to subunit inactivated influenza vaccine. TCRdb re-analysed the RT-PCR reads in MiXCR, keeping a single row per CDR3 protein. The data hold hundreds of thousands of distinct CDR3 sequences, with around 8% observed a single time. The sample in question was PBMCs from blood, obtained around 25 months after vaccination. These receptor sequences come from a man aged 45-69 years who received an inactivated influenza vaccine.

This clonotype was seen ten or more times. The chain couples TRBV11-2 to TRBJ2-7; 8 bases align to TRBD1. CDR3 length: 14 amino acids. The J segment lost 0 bases and the V segment lost 5 bases, leaving 3 bases of the junction unmatched. Per the germline V gene, CDR1 is SGHAT and CDR2 is FQNNGV. CDR3 nucleotide sequence: TGTGCCAGCAGCATGGACAGGGACTCCTACGAGCAGTACTTC. Translated, it gives CASSMDRDSYEQYF.

The rearrangement uses TRBV10-3 and TRBJ2-1, with D perhaps given as TRBD1 or TRBD2 (7 bases each). Germline assignment: CDR1 ENHRY and CDR2 SYGVKD. The CDR3 runs 14 residues. V shed 3 bases and J shed 10 bases, with 16 bases lying between them. This CDR3 reads CAISDDREGKEQFF. The CDR3 nucleotides are TGTGCCATCAGTGACGACAGGGAGGGGAAGGAGCAGTTCTTC.

This clonotype was observed at least ten times. The chain recombines TRBV20-1 with TRBJ1-1, with 7 bases that match TRBD1. The length of the CDR3 is 14 residues. V lost 3 bases, J lost 0 bases, and 4 bases stayed unmatched. Germline V gene data show CDR1 as DFQATT and CDR2 as SNEGSKA (reference sequence). The CDR3 is CSASRGQLNTEAFF. Written as DNA, the CDR3 is TGCAGTGCTAGCCGGGGACAGCTGAACACTGAAGCTTTCTTT.

The chain is built from TRBV4-1 and TRBJ2-5; a possible D gene is TRBD2 (6 bases). The ends were cut back, 0 bases at V and 6 bases at J, with 17 bases in the middle. Germline CDR1 reads MGHRA; CDR2 reads YSYEKL. The CDR3 has 16 amino acids. DNA of the CDR3: TGCGCCAGCAGCCAAGATGCAATCGGGAGCCCTAAGACCCAGTACTTC. The encoded protein is CASSQDAIGSPKTQYF.

This clonotype was counted only a few times. V gene TRBV7-2 combines with J gene TRBJ2-2; 10 bases line up with TRBD2. The CDR3 runs to 17 residues. Germline V gene lookup returns CDR1 SGHTA and CDR2 FQGNSA. The V and J ends lost 5 bases and 1 base, in that order; junction bases with no gene match: 7. CDR3 sequence reads: CASSPLAGGRNTGELFF. The DNA for the CDR3 is TGTGCCAGCAGCCCCTTAGCGGGGGGCCGGAACACCGGGGAGCTGTTTTTT.

This clonotype has at least ten counts. The chain has TRBV20-1 and TRBJ2-5; weak D call: TRBD2 (5 bases). The CDR3 totals 13 residues. The germline gives CDR1 DFQATT, CDR2 SNEGSKA (reference sequence). Trimming removed 6 bases at V and 8 bases at J, with 19 bases between. CDR3 sequence: CSAETNPKRTQYF. The CDR3 bases are TGCAGTGCCGAGACTAATCCCAAGAGAACCCAGTACTTC.

This rearrangement joins TRBV20-1 to TRBJ1-1, with 7 positions matching TRBD1. Germline V gene sequence: CDR1 DFQATT, CDR2 SNEGSKA (reference sequence). The CDR3 runs 15 residues. V was clipped by 2 bases and J by 0 bases; unmatched bases: 6. The chain's CDR3 is CSARRQGGMNTEAFF. The CDR3 bases are TGCAGTGCTAGACGGCAGGGGGGGATGAACACTGAAGCTTTCTTT.

This clonotype was seen at least ten times. The V call is TRBV6-1, the J call TRBJ1-6; D is ambiguous. The CDR3 has 16 residues. Germline V gives CDR1 MNHNS, CDR2 SASEGT. Trimming took off 4 bases at V and 7 bases at J, with 17 bases between the two ends. The CDR3 protein is CASSAQRRQVNSPLHF. CDR3 coding DNA: TGTGCCAGCAGTGCTCAACGTCGGCAGGTGAATTCACCCCTCCACTTT.

This clonotype occurred many times. The chain couples TRBV29-1 to TRBJ2-4; D call uncertain. Trimming left V 6 bases short and J 1 base short, with 13 bases between. The germline V gene has CDR1 SQVTM and CDR2 ANQGSEA. The CDR3 covers 14 residues. The DNA of the CDR3 is TGCAGCGTGGGCTACGGAAGGGCCAAAAACATTCAGTACTTC. Translated: CSVGYGRAKNIQYF.

This clonotype was detected only a few times. This rearrangement joins TRBV9 to TRBJ2-7, with 13 bases fitting TRBD2. Germline V CDR1 and CDR2: SGDLS, YYNGEE. V gave up 3 bases and J gave up 3 bases; unmatched junction bases: 9. The CDR3 totals 17 residues. This CDR3 is CASSAKPGTSGDYEQYF. The DNA of the CDR3 is TGTGCCAGCAGCGCTAAGCCCGGGACTAGCGGGGACTACGAGCAGTACTTC.

This clonotype showed up many times. The CDR3 loop is CASSNTWADTQYF. DNA for the CDR3: TGTGCCAGCTCAAACACTTGGGCAGATACGCAGTATTTT. V and J are TRBV18 and TRBJ2-3; D remains ambiguous. Germline CDR1 reads KGHSH; CDR2 reads LQKENI. The CDR3 is 13 amino acids. The V gene lost 5 bases and the J gene lost 4 bases, with 10 bases spanning the gap.

This clonotype was picked up many times. The chain recombines TRBV11-2 with TRBJ1-1; D perhaps matches TRBD1 (5 bases). CDR1 SGHAT and CDR2 FQNNGV come from the germline V gene. CDR3 length: 19 residues. V gave up 2 bases and J gave up 0 bases, with 22 bases separating them. The CDR3 sequence: CASSLSFLAGRRLNTEAFF. CDR3 sequence (DNA): TGTGCCAGCAGCTTAAGTTTTCTTGCGGGACGGCGATTGAACACTGAAGCTTTCTTT.

This clonotype was seen many times. This chain's CDR3 is CASSDRDSQETQYF. CDR3 coding DNA: TGTGCCAGCAGCGACAGGGACAGTCAAGAGACCCAGTACTTC. This chain connects TRBV28 to TRBJ2-5; TRBD1 matches at 7 bases. This CDR3 is 14 amino acids long. J gave up 2 bases and V 6 bases, and 6 bases lay outside the gene matches. Germline CDR1 MDHEN, CDR2 SYDVKM.

At least ten counts were recorded for this clonotype. The CDR3 coding sequence is TGTGCCATCAGTGACGGGGACAGGGGGGACGAGCAGTACTTC. It translates to CAISDGDRGDEQYF. This chain links TRBV10-3 with TRBJ2-7; TRBD1 matches 11 bases. Germline V gene data show CDR1 as ENHRY and CDR2 as SYGVKD. The CDR3 runs to 14 residues. V lost 3 bases and J lost 5; bases outside the gene matches: 3.

This clonotype was recorded a few times. The rearrangement uses TRBV9 and TRBJ1-3; D remains ambiguous. This CDR3 is 13 amino acids long. Trimming took 4 bases from V and 7 from J, leaving 12 bases between them. Germline V gene data show CDR1 as SGDLS and CDR2 as YYNGEE. The CDR3 bases are TGTGCCAGCAGCTCGTCGTATGGGAACACCATATATTTT. Residues: CASSSSYGNTIYF.

The table lists this clonotype with many counts. This rearrangement joins TRBV20-1 to TRBJ1-3, with D perhaps TRBD1 (6 bases). Trimming took 3 bases from V and 2 from J, leaving 8 bases between them. The germline CDR1 and CDR2 sequences are DFQATT and SNEGSKA (reference sequence). This CDR3 comprises 13 residues. CDR3 in amino acids: CSASRTAGNTIYF. The CDR3 region has the DNA TGCAGTGCTAGTAGGACAGCTGGAAACACCATATATTTT.

This clonotype was counted at least ten times. The V and J genes are TRBV20-1 and TRBJ2-2; D possibly corresponds to TRBD2 (5 bases). This CDR3 is built from 13 residues. Per the germline V gene, CDR1 is DFQATT and CDR2 is SNEGSKA (reference sequence). The germline V and J ends were trimmed by 3 bases and 0 bases, with 5 bases remaining between them. The CDR3 DNA follows: TGCAGTGCTAGGCGGGCGAACACCGGGGAGCTGTTTTTT. The encoded protein is CSARRANTGELFF.

In its sample, this clonotype was seen a few times. This chain links TRBV6-1 with TRBJ2-7; 8 positions match TRBD2. J was trimmed by 6 bases and V by 4 bases; bases with no gene match: 8. Germline CDR1 MNHNS, CDR2 SASEGT. The length of the CDR3 is 14 residues. In nucleotides, the CDR3 is TGTGCCAGCAGTGCCCGGGAGGGCCGCTCCGAGCAGTACTTC. It encodes CASSAREGRSEQYF.

This clonotype was picked up a small number of times. This chain joins TRBV20-1 and TRBJ1-1, with 8 bases matching TRBD1. The germline V gene encodes CDR1 DFQATT and CDR2 SNEGSKA (reference sequence). This CDR3 comprises 14 residues. V dropped 3 bases and J dropped 4; count of bases not matched to a gene: 7. For the CDR3, the DNA is TGCAGTGCTAGCCAGGGGGCAGAGAGCACTGAAGCTTTCTTT. Amino acid sequence: CSASQGAESTEAFF.

This clonotype was seen many times. Compared with germline, one end of the junction differs, possibly owing to a read error. The J gene is TRBJ2-2, the V gene TRBV11-1; D gene ambiguous. In germline, CDR1 is SGHAT, CDR2 FQDESV (reference sequence). This CDR3 contains 14 residues. Written as DNA, the CDR3 is TGTGCCACCAGCTTTCTGCCCAACACCGGGGAGCTGTTTTTT. As protein: CATSFLPNTGELFF. The full variable domain, in which reference TRBV11-1 and TRBJ2-2 provide the parts outside the CDR3, is EAEVAQSPRYKITEKSQAVAFWCDPISGHATLYWYRQILGQGPELLVQFQDESVVDDSQLPKDRFSAERLKGVDSTLKIQPAELGDSAMYLCATSFLPNTGELFFGEGSRLTVL.

The table lists this clonotype with a few counts. The rearrangement joins TRBV10-3 to TRBJ2-3; D possibly corresponds to TRBD2 (7 bases). CDR1 is ENHRY and CDR2 is SYGVKD in the germline V gene. The CDR3 contains 17 residues. V was cut by 5 bases and J by 0 bases, with 18 bases left in between. CDR3 DNA: TGTGCCATCAGTCGAGAGGGGGGGACAATAAGCACAGATACGCAGTATTTT. Its translation: CAISREGGTISTDTQYF.

This clonotype has a handful of counts. The chain employs TRBV7-2 and TRBJ2-7; a possible D gene is TRBD1 (5 bases). The CDR3 is 14 residues long. Trimming stripped 5 bases from V and 2 bases from J, with 13 bases between. Germline values: CDR1 SGHTA, CDR2 FQGNSA. CDR3 DNA: TGTGCCAGCAGCCTAGGACATGGGCCCTACGAGCAGTACTTC. Translated, it gives CASSLGHGPYEQYF.

V is TRBV28 and J is TRBJ1-3; D is unclear. Germline V gene data show CDR1 as MDHEN and CDR2 as SYDVKM. The CDR3 sequence is 14 residues long. Trimming stripped 8 bases from V and 0 bases from J, with 11 bases between. The CDR3 coding sequence is TGTGCCAGCCTTCGACGGGACTCTGGAAACACCATATATTTT. Translated, it gives CASLRRDSGNTIYF.

This clonotype was detected only a few times. The chain links TRBV6-2 or TRBV6-3 to TRBJ1-5; tentatively, D is TRBD1 (5 bases). From germline, CDR1 is MNHEY and CDR2 SVGEGT. The CDR3 extends over 13 amino acids. V was clipped by 4 bases and J by 7 bases, with 11 bases between them. CDR3 in DNA: TGTGCCAGCAGTTCTCAGGGAGTACAGCCCCAGCATTTT. It encodes CASSSQGVQPQHF.